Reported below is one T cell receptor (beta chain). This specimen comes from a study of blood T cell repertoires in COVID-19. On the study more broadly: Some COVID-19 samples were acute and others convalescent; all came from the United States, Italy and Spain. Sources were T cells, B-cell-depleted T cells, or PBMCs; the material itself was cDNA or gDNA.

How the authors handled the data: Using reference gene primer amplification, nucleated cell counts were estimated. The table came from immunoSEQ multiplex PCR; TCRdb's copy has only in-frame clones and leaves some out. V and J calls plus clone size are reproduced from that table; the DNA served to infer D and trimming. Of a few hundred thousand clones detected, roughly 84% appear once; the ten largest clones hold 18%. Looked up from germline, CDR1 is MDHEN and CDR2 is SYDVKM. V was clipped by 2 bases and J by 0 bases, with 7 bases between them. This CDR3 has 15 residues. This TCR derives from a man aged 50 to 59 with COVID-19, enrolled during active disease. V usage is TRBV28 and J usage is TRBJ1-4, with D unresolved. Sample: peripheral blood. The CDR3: CASSLPGSTNEKLFF. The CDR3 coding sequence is TGTGCCAGCAGTTTACCAGGTTCAACTAATGAAAAACTGTTTTTT.